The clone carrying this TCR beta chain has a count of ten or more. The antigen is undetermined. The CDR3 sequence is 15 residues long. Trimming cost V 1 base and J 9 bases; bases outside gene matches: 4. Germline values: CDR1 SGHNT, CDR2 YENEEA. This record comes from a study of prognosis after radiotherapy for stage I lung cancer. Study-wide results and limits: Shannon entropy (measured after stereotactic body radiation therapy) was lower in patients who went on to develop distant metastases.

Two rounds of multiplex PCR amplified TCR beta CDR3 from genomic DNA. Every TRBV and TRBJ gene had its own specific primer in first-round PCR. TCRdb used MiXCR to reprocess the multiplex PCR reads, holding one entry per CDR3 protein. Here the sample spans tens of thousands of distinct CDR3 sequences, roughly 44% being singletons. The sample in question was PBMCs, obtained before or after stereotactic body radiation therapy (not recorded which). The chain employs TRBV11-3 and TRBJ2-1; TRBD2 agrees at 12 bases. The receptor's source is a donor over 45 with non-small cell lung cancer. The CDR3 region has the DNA TGTGCCAGCAGCTTAGCTAGCGGGAGGGAAGGTGAGCAGTTCTTC. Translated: CASSLASGREGEQFF.